Each of the 5 T cell receptor beta chains below was sequenced from the same sample in a study of patients and donors after allogeneic stem cell transplantation. One entry per CDR3 protein, called by TCRdb with MiXCR from the RT-PCR reads. The sample lists hundreds of thousands of distinct CDR3 sequences; around 15% were seen once. Material: blood, either unsorted or a sorted T cell fraction (not recorded which). These receptors all come from a human donor who was either an allogeneic HSCT recipient or a stem cell or donor lymphocyte infusion donor (not recorded which). It is not recorded whose cells these are; they may come from a transplant donor.

This clonotype was seen repeatedly, ten times or more. V and J are TRBV12-3 or TRBV12-4 and TRBJ1-3; D remains unclear. The CDR3 runs 15 residues. Trimming took off 3 bases at V and 2 bases at J, with 11 bases between the two ends. The CDR3: CASSLFRHPGNTIYF. CDR3 coding DNA: TGTGCCAGCAGTTTGTTCCGGCATCCTGGAAACACCATATATTTT.

This clonotype was found a few times. This chain joins TRBV12-3 or TRBV12-4 and TRBJ2-7; 10 bases line up with TRBD2. Losses at the gene ends were 3 bases for V and 4 bases for J; bases not matched to a gene: 12. This CDR3 comprises 17 residues. CDR3 protein: CASSFGSFSGGLYEQYF. CDR3 DNA: TGTGCCAGCAGTTTCGGGAGTTTTAGCGGGGGGTTATACGAGCAGTACTTC.

This clonotype was counted a few times. This chain uses TRBV2 with TRBJ2-3, with 11 bases aligning to TRBD2. V lost 4 bases and J lost 0; bases outside the gene matches: 3. Germline values: CDR1 SNHLY, CDR2 FYNNEI. This CDR3 spans 16 amino acids. CDR3 bases: TGTGCCAGCAGTGCTTGGACTAGCGGGAGCACAGATACGCAGTATTTT. Its translation: CASSAWTSGSTDTQYF. The whole variable domain, filled in from reference TRBV2 and TRBJ2-3, reads EPEVTQTPSHQVTQMGQEVILRCVPISNHLYFYWYRQILGQKVEFLVSFYNNEISEKSEIFDDQFSVERPDGSNFTLKIRSTKLEDSAMYFCASSAWTSGSTDTQYFGPGTRLTVL.

This clonotype occurred a few times. The chain is built from TRBV18 and TRBJ2-3; no firm D call. V shed 4 bases and J shed 7 bases, with 12 bases lying between them. CDR1 and CDR2 (germline): KGHSH, LQKENI. This CDR3 has 13 residues. The CDR3 DNA reads TGTGCCAGCTCACACAAGGGTCAACATACGCAGTATTTT. It yields the protein CASSHKGQHTQYF.

The chain combines TRBV6-1 with TRBJ1-5; D unresolved. Germline CDR1 MNHNS, CDR2 SASEGT. The V end was cut by 0 bases, the J end by 0 bases, with 6 bases between. The CDR3 is 15 residues long. The CDR3 sequence is CASSEADLSNQPQHF. The CDR3 DNA reads TGTGCCAGCAGTGAAGCAGACCTTAGCAATCAGCCCCAGCATTTT.